The TCR beta chain described here comes from a study of control samples from healthy donors and cancer patients. This CDR3 contains 16 residues. Germline V gene lookup returns CDR1 SGHRS and CDR2 YFSETQ. The ends were cut back, 4 bases at V and 4 bases at J, with 17 bases in the middle. Assay used: immunoSEQ multiplex PCR; TCRdb lists only in-frame clones, some missing. The data show 100,000 or so clones, 79% seen once. V is TRBV5-1 and J is TRBJ1-4, with D possibly matching TRBD1 (5 bases). The sample comprised blood. The TCR originated in a woman aged 25 to 39 in good health. CDR3 amino acids: CASSGGDADGNEKLFF. The CDR3 region has the DNA TGCGCCAGCAGCGGGGGGGACGCGGATGGTAATGAAAAACTGTTTTTT.